The sequence of this T cell receptor beta chain was determined in a study of PD-1 blockade in mismatch repair-deficient tumors. The overall study: Patients had around 11 mismatch repair-deficient cancer types and were previously treated and progressing.

The table came from immunoSEQ multiplex PCR; TCRdb's copy has only in-frame clones and leaves some out. The data contain fewer than 25,000 clones, approximately 80% of them singletons. PCR or immunohistochemistry showed mismatch repair deficiency in every enrolled patient. A few pembrolizumab responders had their TCRs sequenced. As concerns this clone: Its antigen is currently unknown.

Notes on the study in general: Tumor-resident clones, often absent from pretreatment blood, expanded after pembrolizumab and then contracted.

This TCR was recovered from an adult with mismatch repair-deficient cancer. The sample here was PBMCs, taken 52 weeks after starting pembrolizumab.

The CDR3 DNA sequence: TGCGCCAGCAGTGTGGGGCAGCAAGAGACCCAGTACTTC. This gives the protein CASSVGQQETQYF. The chain employs TRBV5-1 and TRBJ2-5, with D possibly matching TRBD1 (5 bases). V shed 5 bases and J shed 2 bases, with 10 bases lying between them. The CDR3 runs 13 residues. CDR1 and CDR2 from the germline V gene are SGHRS and YFSETQ.